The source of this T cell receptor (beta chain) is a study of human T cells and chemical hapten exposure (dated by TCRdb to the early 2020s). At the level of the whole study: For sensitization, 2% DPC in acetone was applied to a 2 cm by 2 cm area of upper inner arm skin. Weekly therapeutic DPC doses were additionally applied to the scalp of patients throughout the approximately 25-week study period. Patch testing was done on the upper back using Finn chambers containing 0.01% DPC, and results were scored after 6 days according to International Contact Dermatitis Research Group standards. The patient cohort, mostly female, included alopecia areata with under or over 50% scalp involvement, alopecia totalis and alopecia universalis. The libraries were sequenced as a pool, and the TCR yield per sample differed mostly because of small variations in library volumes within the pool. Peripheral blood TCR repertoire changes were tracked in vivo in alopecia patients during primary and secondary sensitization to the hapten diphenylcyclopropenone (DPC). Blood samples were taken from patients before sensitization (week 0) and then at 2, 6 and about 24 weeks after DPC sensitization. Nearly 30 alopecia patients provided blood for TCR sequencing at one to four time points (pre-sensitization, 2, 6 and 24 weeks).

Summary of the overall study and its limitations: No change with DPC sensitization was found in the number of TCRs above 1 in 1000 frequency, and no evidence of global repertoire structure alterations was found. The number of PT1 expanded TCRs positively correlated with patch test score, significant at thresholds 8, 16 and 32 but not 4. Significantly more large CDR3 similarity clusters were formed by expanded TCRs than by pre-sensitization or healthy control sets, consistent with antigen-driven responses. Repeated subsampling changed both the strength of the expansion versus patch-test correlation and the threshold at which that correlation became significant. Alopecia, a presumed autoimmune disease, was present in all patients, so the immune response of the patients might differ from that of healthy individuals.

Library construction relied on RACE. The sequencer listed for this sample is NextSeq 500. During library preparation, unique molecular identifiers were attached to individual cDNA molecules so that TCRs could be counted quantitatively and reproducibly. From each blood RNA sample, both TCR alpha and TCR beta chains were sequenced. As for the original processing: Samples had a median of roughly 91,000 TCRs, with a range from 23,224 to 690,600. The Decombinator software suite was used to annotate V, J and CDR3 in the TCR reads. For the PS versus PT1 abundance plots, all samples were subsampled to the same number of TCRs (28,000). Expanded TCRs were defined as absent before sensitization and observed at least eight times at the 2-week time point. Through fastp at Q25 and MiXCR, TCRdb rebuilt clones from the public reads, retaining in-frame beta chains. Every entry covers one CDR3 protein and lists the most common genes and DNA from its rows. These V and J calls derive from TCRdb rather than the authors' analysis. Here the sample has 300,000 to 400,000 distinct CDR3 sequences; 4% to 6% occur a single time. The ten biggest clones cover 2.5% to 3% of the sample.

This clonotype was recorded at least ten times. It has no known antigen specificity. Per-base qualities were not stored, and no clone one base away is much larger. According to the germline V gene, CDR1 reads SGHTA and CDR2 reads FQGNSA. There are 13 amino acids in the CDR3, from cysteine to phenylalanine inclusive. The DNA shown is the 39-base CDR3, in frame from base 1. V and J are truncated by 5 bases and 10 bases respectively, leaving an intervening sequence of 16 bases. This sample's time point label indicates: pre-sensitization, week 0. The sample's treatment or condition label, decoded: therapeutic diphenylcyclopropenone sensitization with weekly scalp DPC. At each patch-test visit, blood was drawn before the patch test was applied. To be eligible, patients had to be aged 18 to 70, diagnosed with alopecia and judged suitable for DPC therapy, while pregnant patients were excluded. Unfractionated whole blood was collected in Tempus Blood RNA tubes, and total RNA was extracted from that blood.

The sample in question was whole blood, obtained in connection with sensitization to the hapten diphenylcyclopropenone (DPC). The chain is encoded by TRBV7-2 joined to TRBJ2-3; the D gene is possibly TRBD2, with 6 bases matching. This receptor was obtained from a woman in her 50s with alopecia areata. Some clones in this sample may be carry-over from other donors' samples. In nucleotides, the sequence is TGTGCCAGCAGCCTCCTTCGGGAGAGTTCGCAGTATTTT. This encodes CASSLLRESSQYF.